This T cell receptor (beta chain) was recorded in a study of T cell repertoires in cytomegalovirus infection. Study context: Both a matching HLA type and CMV infection were indicated by public TCR beta signatures. Study-wide points: Ex vivo, HLA-C-restricted CMV-specific TCR beta clonotypes prevailed over the rest of the response.

The germline gives CDR1 LNHDA, CDR2 SQIVND (reference sequence). The CDR3 extends over 14 amino acids. The junction had 9 bases not matched to a gene; V was cut back by 8 bases and J by 3 bases. A remark on this clonotype: The antigen is unknown.

Each CDR3 protein gets one entry after TCRdb re-called the reads with MiXCR. The sample has about 920,000 distinct CDR3 sequences, around 30% seen once. Source: cultured CD8+ T cells from PBMCs, taken from culture after CMV antigen stimulation. V and J are TRBV19 and TRBJ1-1; 7 nucleotides line up with TRBD1. The origin of this receptor is a human donor in good health (CMV status not recorded). Some clones in this sample may be carry-over from other donors' samples. The CDR3 DNA sequence: TGTGCCAGTTCCGGGACAGTGCAGGACACTGAAGCTTTCTTT. Its protein product is CASSGTVQDTEAFF.